One sample yielded the 18 T cell receptor beta chains listed below, sequenced in a study of regulatory T cells in long-lasting Graves disease. Regarding time point: persistent/refractory GD, antithyroid drugs over 5 years with positive TRAb. The TCR library used RNA extracted from PBMCs. CDR3 regions were amplified by Arm-PCR using iRepertoire HTBI primers to build TCR beta libraries. Each CDR3 protein gets one entry after TCRdb re-called the multiplex PCR reads with MiXCR. This sample has under 450,000 distinct CDR3 sequences, with approximately 25% found just once. The source material was peripheral blood mononuclear cells (PBMCs), sampled when the disease was refractory, from a patient treated with antithyroid drugs. The receptors were sampled from a woman aged 40-49 years with Graves disease.

This clonotype was picked up one time. The chain uses TRBV24-1 and TRBJ2-2; D possibly corresponds to TRBD2 (7 bases). Germline V lookup: CDR1 KGHDR, CDR2 SFDVKD. V gave up 0 bases and J gave up 6 bases, with 16 bases separating them. This CDR3 has 17 amino acids. The CDR3 here is CATSDLAGGLDAGELFF. DNA of the CDR3: TGTGCCACCAGTGATTTGGCCGGGGGGCTGGACGCCGGGGAGCTGTTTTTT.

This clonotype occurred many times. CDR3 region: CAATRLVSNTGELFF. CDR3 bases: TGTGCCGCAACCCGACTAGTGTCGAACACCGGGGAGCTGTTTTTT. The rearrangement joins TRBV28 to TRBJ2-2, with D possibly TRBD2 on 6 matching bases. The CDR3 spans 15 residues. V was cut by 11 bases and J by 0 bases, with 16 bases left in between. Looked up from germline, CDR1 is MDHEN and CDR2 is SYDVKM.

The rearrangement joins TRBV5-1 to TRBJ2-6; D gene ambiguous. This CDR3 is built from 18 residues. V was cut by 0 bases and J by 0 bases, with 13 bases left in between. Germline CDR1 and CDR2: SGHRS and YFSETQ. The CDR3 sequence is CASSLATRTGSGANVLTF. The DNA for the CDR3 is TGCGCCAGCAGCTTGGCCACAAGGACGGGCTCTGGGGCCAACGTCCTGACTTTC.

This clonotype was found a few times. V gene TRBV6-2 or TRBV6-3 combines with J gene TRBJ2-7, with TRBD2 identical over 7 bases. The germline V gene encodes CDR1 MNHEY and CDR2 SVGEGT. CDR3 length: 16 residues. J gave up 2 bases and V 0 bases, and 7 bases lay outside the gene matches. This CDR3 reads CASSYSHGLVPYEQYF. The CDR3 DNA reads TGTGCCAGCAGTTACTCGCACGGACTAGTCCCCTACGAGCAGTACTTC.

V is TRBV6-2 or TRBV6-3 and J is TRBJ1-2, with 9 bases lining up with TRBD1. V shed 0 bases, J shed 2 bases, and the junction held 4 bases outside the gene matches. The germline CDR1 and CDR2 sequences are MNHEY and SVGEGT. This CDR3 spans 16 amino acids. CDR3 residues: CASSYSLTGGNYGYTF. In nucleotides, the CDR3 is TGTGCCAGCAGTTACTCGTTGACAGGGGGAAACTATGGCTACACCTTC.

This clonotype was detected a few times. The V call is TRBV7-9, the J call TRBJ2-5, with a possible D match to TRBD2 (6 bases). The V end lost 0 bases, the J end lost 3 bases, and 20 bases lay between the germline ends. CDR1 and CDR2 from the germline V gene are SEHNR and FQNEAQ (reference sequence). The CDR3 sequence is 18 residues long. The CDR3 spells CASSLALILGGGKETQYF. The CDR3 DNA sequence: TGTGCCAGCAGCTTAGCGCTAATACTAGGCGGCGGGAAAGAGACCCAGTACTTC.

This clonotype was counted a single time. The chain carries TRBV19 and TRBJ1-5; a weak D match, TRBD1 (6 bases). V was cut by 2 bases and J by 6 bases, with 17 bases left in between. The CDR3 runs 16 residues. The germline V gene encodes CDR1 LNHDA and CDR2 SQIVND (reference sequence). The CDR3 spells CASSIPTGMVRQPQHF. As DNA, the CDR3 is TGTGCCAGTAGTATACCCACAGGGATGGTGCGTCAGCCCCAGCATTTT. The variable domain in full, completed from reference TRBV19 and TRBJ1-5, reads DGGITQSPKYLFRKEGQNVTLSCEQNLNHDAMYWYRQDPGQGLRLIYYSQIVNDFQKGDIAEGYSVSREKKESFPLTVTSAQKNPTAFYLCASSIPTGMVRQPQHFGDGTRLSIL.

A few counts support this clonotype. The chain is built from TRBV10-2 and TRBJ2-5; D call uncertain. This CDR3 has 13 amino acids. Germline V gives CDR1 WSHSY, CDR2 SAAADI. Trimming took 7 bases from V and 2 from J, leaving 11 bases between them. The CDR3 is CASIRAKQETQYF. The CDR3 coding sequence is TGCGCCAGCATCCGAGCGAAACAAGAGACCCAGTACTTC.

The genes are TRBV7-3 and TRBJ1-2, with 7 positions matching TRBD1. The CDR3 contains 13 residues. V dropped 5 bases and J dropped 8; count of bases not matched to a gene: 8. CDR1 and CDR2 (germline): SGHTA, FQGTGA. CDR3 region: CASSPSQGGGYTF. CDR3 DNA sequence: TGTGCCAGCAGCCCGTCCCAGGGGGGAGGCTACACCTTC. Full variable domain (missing parts from reference TRBV7-3 and TRBJ1-2): GAGVSQTPSNKVTEKGKYVELRCDPISGHTALYWYRQSLGQGPEFLIYFQGTGAADDSGLPNDRFFAVRPEGSVSTLKIQRTERGDSAVYLCASSPSQGGGYTFGSGTRLTVV.

This clonotype was detected ten times or more. The gene calls are TRBV28 and TRBJ2-7; no clear D gene. This CDR3 has 13 residues. Germline V CDR1 and CDR2: MDHEN, SYDVKM. V lost 2 bases and J 4 bases, leaving 9 bases between the germline ends. The CDR3, as DNA: TGTGCCAGCAGTTTAGAGGTTGGGTACGAGCAGTACTTC. This translates into CASSLEVGYEQYF.

This clonotype was counted between two and nine times. This CDR3 is CASSSSGTGGNQPQHF. The CDR3 DNA is TGTGCCAGCAGCTCCTCCGGGACAGGGGGGAATCAGCCCCAGCATTTT. This chain links TRBV7-2 with TRBJ1-5, with TRBD1 identical over 11 bases. The germline V gene has CDR1 SGHTA and CDR2 FQGNSA. Trimming took 4 bases from V and 4 from J; bases not matched to a gene: 6. This CDR3 contains 16 residues. The variable domain in full, with the rest retrieved from reference TRBV7-2 and TRBJ1-5, is GAGVSQSPSNKVTEKGKDVELRCDPISGHTALYWYRQSLGQGLEFLIYFQGNSAPDKSGLPSDRFSAERTGGSVSTLTIQRTQQEDSAVYLCASSSSGTGGNQPQHFGDGTRLSIL.

This clonotype was observed many times. J is TRBJ1-5 and V is TRBV28; D remains unclear. Between the trimmed V and J ends, which lost 1 base and 0 bases, there was a span of 10 bases. The CDR3 contains 16 residues. CDR1 is MDHEN and CDR2 is SYDVKM in the germline V gene. The CDR3 sequence is CASSLSSPASNQPQHF. The CDR3 nucleotides are TGTGCCAGCAGTTTATCGTCCCCAGCTAGCAATCAGCCCCAGCATTTT.

At least ten counts were recorded for this clonotype. V and J are TRBV6-5 and TRBJ1-6; D is possibly TRBD1 (5 bases). The CDR3 contains 13 residues. In germline, CDR1 is MNHEY, CDR2 SVGAGI. Trimming removed 2 bases at V and 10 bases at J, with 9 bases between. Written as DNA, the CDR3 is TGTGCCAGCAGTTACCGGGAGGGGTCACCCCTCCACTTT. This sequence encodes CASSYREGSPLHF.

V is TRBV20-1 and J is TRBJ2-7; 10 bases line up with TRBD1. Per the germline V gene, CDR1 is DFQATT and CDR2 is SNEGSKA (reference sequence). The CDR3 runs to 14 residues. Unmatched junction bases numbered 5, after V lost 5 bases and J lost 1 base. The CDR3 DNA is TGCAGTGCTGGTCCGGGACAGGGGTCCTACGAGCAGTACTTC. Translating gives CSAGPGQGSYEQYF.

Only a few counts were recorded for this clonotype. The gene calls are TRBV5-1 and TRBJ1-1; D is possibly TRBD1 (5 bases). The V end was cut by 3 bases, the J end by 4 bases, with 10 bases between. The CDR3 length is 13 residues. CDR1 is SGHRS, CDR2 YFSETQ, per germline. CDR3 region: CASSSGGVTEAFF. CDR3 DNA sequence: TGCGCCAGCAGCTCGGGGGGGGTCACTGAAGCTTTCTTT.

This clonotype was found a few times. J is TRBJ1-1 and V is TRBV20-1; no clear D. The germline CDR1 and CDR2 sequences are DFQATT and SNEGSKA (reference sequence). The CDR3 is 14 residues long. The DNA for the CDR3 is TGCAGCCCCAGTGCGGGGTTACTGAACACTGAAGCTTTCTTT. Translation gives CSPSAGLLNTEAFF.

The sample holds a few counts of this clonotype. The chain couples TRBV28 to TRBJ2-3, with D possibly TRBD2 on 5 matching bases. This CDR3 has 13 residues. CDR1 is MDHEN and CDR2 is SYDVKM in the germline V gene. The V end lost 5 bases, the J end lost 4 bases, and 10 bases lay between the germline ends. The CDR3 here is CASSVGVADTQYF. The CDR3 nucleotides read TGTGCCAGCAGTGTCGGGGTGGCAGATACGCAGTATTTT.

In this sample, this clonotype turned up a few times. Relative to the germline gene, one junction end is altered; a read error may explain this. V is TRBV13 and J is TRBJ2-2, with TRBD2 matching over 10 bases. Germline CDR1 and CDR2: PRHDT and FYEKMQ (reference sequence). The CDR3 runs to 17 residues. For the CDR3, the DNA is TGCGCCAGCAGCCCTCCGGGACTAGCGATGAACACCGGGGAGCTGTTTTTT. Translating gives CASSPPGLAMNTGELFF.